This TCR beta chain is drawn from a study of CXCR3-negative and CXCR3-positive naive CD8 T cells (dated by TCRdb to 2018 to 2020). Looking at the study overall: Approximately 130 million TRB reads were obtained in total, roughly 1.5 +/- 0.3 million reads per library. Diversity and physicochemical repertoire analyses covered some ten donors pooled from two independent experiments. TRBV-TRBJ cluster analysis included naive subsets from five or six donors and memory cells from 3 donors.

From the cysteine up to the phenylalanine, the CDR3 has a length of 13 residues. No coding sequence is recorded. Overall study results and their limits: Repertoire diversity was comparably high in both naive subsets but much lower in memory CD8+ T cells. Surface CD5, linked to self-reactivity in mice, was comparable between naive subsets; TCR interaction strength was therefore also inferred from TRB CDR3 physicochemical properties. CXCR3 expression partially decreased after cryopreservation, so most assays used freshly isolated PBMCs. TRB CDR3s from CXCR3-positive naive cells showed higher hydrophobicity (lower Kidera factor 4), lower energy, and higher strength and volume indices than CXCR3-negative naive cells. Naive CXCR3-negative and CXCR3-positive cells from the same donor showed similar TRBV-TRBJ usage, whereas memory cells showed distinct patterns.

Each CD8+ T cell subset was flow-sorted in triplicate, with roughly 300,000 cells per subset placed directly into RLT lysis buffer. To keep memory contaminants out, a stringent definition of naive CD8+ T cells was applied: CD45RO-CCR7+CD27+CD95-. Peripheral blood mononuclear cells were isolated from buffy coats using standard density gradient centrifugation. Naive CXCR3-negative and CXCR3-positive CD8+ T cells were flow-sorted on a FACSAria III. An RNeasy Mini Kit was used to extract total RNA from the sorted cells. Sequencing was carried out with a NextSeq 550. The Human TCR Profiling Kit (MiLaboratory) was used to prepare UMI-labeled 5' RACE TRB cDNA libraries. cDNA synthesis used the entire amount of extracted RNA, and PCR amplification then used the entire amount of cDNA produced. Libraries were prepared in parallel using an identical number of PCR cycles. On the authors' methods: With a requirement of at least two reads per UMI, MIGEC and MiXCR extracted about 50,000 +/- 10,000 unique UMI-labeled TRB cDNA molecules per library. On average, each library contained about 40,000 +/- 10,000 functional in-frame TRB CDR3 nucleotide clonotypes without stop codons. After downsampling to 5000 UMI-labeled TRB molecules per sample, diversity metrics such as normalized Shannon-Wiener and Chao1 were calculated in VDJtools. Clonotype-size-weighted physicochemical properties of the central five CDR3 residues (interaction energy, strength, volume and Kidera factor 4) were computed in VDJtools. With the reads reprocessed by TCRdb, a single entry stands for each CDR3 protein sequence and no DNA is reported. The authors' filters were not applied to this entry. This sample's table contains 100,000 to 150,000 distinct CDR3 sequences. The top ten constitute 0.25% to 0.35% of the sample.

Remarks on this clonotype: The antigen this receptor binds is unknown.

The TCR comes from a human donor in good health. Some clones in this sample may be carry-over from other donors' samples. The V gene is TRBV12-3 or TRBV12-4 and the J gene is TRBJ2-7; TCRdb's D call, TRBD2, is unchecked because there is no DNA. Material: naive CXCR3- CD8+ T cells from blood. The sample's cell subset or site label, in plain terms: CD45RO-CCR7+CD27+CD95- naive CD8+ T cells lacking CXCR3 (TNR3-). Here the CDR3 is given as CASSIFEGNEQYF.